This is a list of T cell receptor beta chains from one sample in a study of OX40 agonist ivuxolimab in advanced cancers. The data were produced by immunoSEQ multiplex PCR, yet TCRdb's version contains in-frame clones alone and is incomplete. The repertoire holds 60,000 to 85,000 clones, 77% seen once, with 1.6% in the top ten. The sequences come from CD4+ or CD8+ T cells sorted from blood, collected in a trial of the OX40 agonist ivuxolimab. These receptors originate from an adult with an advanced solid tumor such as melanoma, head and neck, liver or kidney cancer. CDR3s include the opening cysteine and the closing phenylalanine or tryptophan. A D gene is named only where the DNA matches it firmly. Clone size, where shown, is once, few, many, or a class for clones that have expanded.

size,V,D,J,CDR3,DNA
.,TRBV7-9,.,TRBJ1-1,CASSLATDRRWVNTEAFF,TGTGCCAGCAGCCTAGCCACCGACAGGCGGTGGGTGAACACTGAAGCTTTCTTT
.,TRBV7-2,.,TRBJ2-7,CASTYKAEISYEQYF,TGTGCCAGCACCTACAAAGCCGAGATCTCCTACGAGCAGTACTTC
.,TRBV28,.,TRBJ2-5,CASSLPAQETQYF,TGTGCCAGCAGTTTGCCGGCCCAAGAGACCCAGTACTTC
.,TRBV5-6,.,TRBJ2-1,CASSLGPVTNNEQFF,TGTGCCAGCAGCTTGGGCCCGGTGACTAACAATGAGCAGTTCTTC
.,TRBV28,.,TRBJ2-3,CASSPRSVFTDTQYF,TGTGCCAGCAGTCCCCGGAGTGTCTTTACAGATACGCAGTATTTT
once,TRBV6-1,TRBD2,TRBJ2-1,CASSEPGLAAYNEQFF,TGTGCCAGCAGTGAACCGGGACTAGCGGCCTACAATGAGCAGTTCTTC
.,TRBV20-1,.,TRBJ1-2,CSARDDGYTF,TGCAGTGCTAGAGATGATGGCTACACCTTC
few,TRBV12-5,.,TRBJ1-1,CASGLGTNLNTEAFF,TGTGCTAGTGGTTTGGGGACAAACCTGAACACTGAAGCTTTCTTT
.,TRBV14,.,TRBJ1-6,CASNGQGDSPLHF,TGTGCCAGCAACGGCCAGGGTGATTCACCCCTCCACTTT
.,TRBV7-9,.,TRBJ2-7,CASSPSSGVTYEQYF,TGTGCCAGCAGCCCAAGCTCGGGAGTCACCTACGAGCAGTACTTC
few,TRBV19,.,TRBJ1-2,CASSPTQQGSYGYTF,TGTGCCAGTAGCCCAACCCAACAGGGTAGCTATGGCTACACCTTC
.,TRBV5-3,.,TRBJ2-7,CARSLGGIKPSYEQYF,TGTGCCAGAAGCTTGGGAGGGATCAAGCCCTCCTACGAGCAGTACTTC
.,TRBV30,.,TRBJ2-1,CAWSVRLGDEQFF,TGTGCCTGGAGTGTACGCCTTGGCGATGAGCAGTTCTTC
.,TRBV9,.,TRBJ1-2,CASSISANYGYTF,TGTGCCAGCAGCATATCCGCGAACTATGGCTACACCTTC
.,TRBV27,TRBD2,TRBJ2-7,CASSTLQGGSSHEQYF,TGTGCCAGCAGTACCCTCCAGGGCGGGAGTTCCCACGAGCAGTACTTC
once,TRBV7-3,.,TRBJ2-1,CASSLTLEQDEQFF,TGTGCCAGCAGCTTGACACTAGAGCAAGATGAGCAGTTCTTC
once,TRBV5-1,TRBD2,TRBJ2-7,CASSLYASSGSYEQYF,TGCGCCAGCAGCTTGTATGCGTCTAGCGGGTCCTACGAGCAGTACTTC
many,TRBV2,.,TRBJ1-5,CASRRQDEQPQHF,TGTGCCAGCAGGAGACAAGACGAACAGCCCCAGCATTTT
once,TRBV19,.,TRBJ2-1,CASRRADNEQFF,TGTGCCAGTAGAAGGGCGGACAATGAGCAGTTCTTC
.,TRBV10-3,.,TRBJ2-2,CAISESIGELFF,TGTGCCATCAGTGAGTCCATCGGGGAGCTGTTTTTT
.,TRBV11-3,.,TRBJ1-4,CASRSEGSKLFF,TGTGCCAGCAGGAGTGAGGGGAGCAAACTGTTTTTT
.,TRBV28,TRBD1,TRBJ2-5,CASSGQIQETQYF,TGTGCCAGCTCGGGACAGATCCAAGAGACCCAGTACTTC
.,TRBV7-3,.,TRBJ2-7,CASSTRDKAYEQYF,TGTGCCAGCAGCACCCGGGACAAGGCCTACGAGCAGTACTTC
.,TRBV18,.,TRBJ2-1,CASSPRSENEQFF,TGTGCCAGCTCACCTAGATCGGAGAATGAGCAGTTCTTC
once,TRBV7-8,TRBD2,TRBJ2-1,CASSPGTSGNEQFF,TGTGCCAGCAGCCCCGGGACTAGCGGCAATGAGCAGTTCTTC
.,TRBV6-1,.,TRBJ2-7,CASSKAQTRDPGVNEQYF,TGTGCCAGCAGTAAAGCCCAGACACGCGATCCGGGGGTTAACGAGCAGTACTTC
.,TRBV5-8,.,TRBJ2-7,CASSKRDRGTEQYF,TGTGCCAGCAGCAAACGAGACCGGGGAACCGAGCAGTACTTC
.,TRBV19,TRBD1,TRBJ2-1,CASSLGTGVIGEQFF,TGTGCCAGTAGTCTCGGGACAGGGGTAATAGGTGAGCAGTTCTTC
.,TRBV7-9,.,TRBJ1-2,CASSRNQGSEYGYTF,TGTGCCAGCAGCCGTAACCAGGGGTCGGAGTATGGCTACACCTTC
.,TRBV7-6,.,TRBJ1-6,CASSLETYNSPLHF,TGTGCCAGCAGCTTAGAGACCTATAATTCACCCCTCCACTTT
.,TRBV29-1,TRBD1,TRBJ2-1,CSAPGQGAGEQFF,TGCAGCGCGCCGGGACAGGGGGCAGGAGAGCAGTTCTTC
.,TRBV27,TRBD2,TRBJ2-1,CASRASAGLAHNEQFF,TGTGCCAGCAGGGCCTCGGCGGGACTAGCGCACAATGAGCAGTTCTTC
.,TRBV6-1,.,TRBJ2-6,CAGRRAPGANVLTF,TGTGCCGGCAGGAGGGCACCAGGGGCCAACGTCCTGACTTTC
.,TRBV2,.,TRBJ2-2,CASSELGLSNTGELFF,TGTGCCAGCAGTGAGCTCGGACTTTCGAACACCGGGGAGCTGTTTTTT
.,TRBV4-1,.,TRBJ1-1,CASSQKGLRGLAFF,TGCGCCAGCAGCCAAAAGGGACTCCGGGGGTTAGCTTTCTTT
once,TRBV6-5,TRBD1,TRBJ2-7,CASSYSGTGFENEQYF,TGTGCCAGCAGTTACTCCGGGACAGGGTTCGAGAACGAGCAGTACTTC
few,TRBV27,TRBD2,TRBJ2-3,CASSSLAGGPTDTQYF,TGTGCCAGCAGTTCCTTAGCGGGAGGGCCGACAGATACGCAGTATTTT
.,TRBV6-6,.,TRBJ1-1,CASSLLTGKMEAFF,TGTGCCAGCAGTCTCCTAACAGGGAAAATGGAAGCTTTCTTT
.,TRBV18,.,TRBJ1-3,CASSYDLGSGNTIYF,TGTGCCAGCTCATACGACCTCGGTTCTGGAAACACCATATATTTT
many,TRBV5-1,.,TRBJ1-5,CASSLTGMGNQPQHF,TGCGCCAGCAGCTTAACAGGGATGGGCAATCAGCCCCAGCATTTT
once,TRBV4-2,.,TRBJ1-5,CASSSEQGGNQPQHF,TGTGCCAGCAGCTCGGAACAGGGCGGCAATCAGCCCCAGCATTTT
.,TRBV7-7,.,TRBJ2-2,CASSPNANTGELFF,TGTGCTAGCAGCCCTAACGCGAACACCGGGGAGCTGTTTTTT
few,TRBV30,.,TRBJ1-3,CAWSTVEGNTIYF,TGTGCCTGGAGTACAGTGGAAGGAAACACCATATATTTT